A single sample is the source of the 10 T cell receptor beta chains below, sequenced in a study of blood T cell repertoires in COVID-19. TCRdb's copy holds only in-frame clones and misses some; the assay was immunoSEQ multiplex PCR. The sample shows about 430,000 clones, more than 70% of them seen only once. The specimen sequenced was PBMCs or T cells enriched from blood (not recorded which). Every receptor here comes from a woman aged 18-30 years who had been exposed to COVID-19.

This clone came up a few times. CDR3 sequence (DNA): TGTGCCAGCAGTATAGCGGGAGGACGCGAGCAGTACTTC. It yields the protein CASSIAGGREQYF. The chain recombines TRBV6-5 with TRBJ2-7, with TRBD2 matching over 10 bases. V shed 5 bases and J 6 bases; nucleotides not matched to a gene: 4. Germline-derived CDR1 and CDR2 are MNHEY and SVGAGI. The CDR3 has 13 amino acids.

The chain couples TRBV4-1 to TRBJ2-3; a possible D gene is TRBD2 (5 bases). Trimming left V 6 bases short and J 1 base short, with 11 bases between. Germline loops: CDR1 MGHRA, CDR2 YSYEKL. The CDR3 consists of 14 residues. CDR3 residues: CASSSVEGTDTQYF. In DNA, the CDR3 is TGCGCCAGCAGTTCTGTGGAGGGCACAGATACGCAGTATTTT.

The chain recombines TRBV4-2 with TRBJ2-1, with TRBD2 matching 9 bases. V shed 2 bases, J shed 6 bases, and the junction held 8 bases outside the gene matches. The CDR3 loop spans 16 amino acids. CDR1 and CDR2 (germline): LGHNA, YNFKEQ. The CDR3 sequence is CASSQTGSGGGNEQFF. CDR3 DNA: TGTGCCAGCAGCCAAACCGGTAGCGGGGGAGGCAATGAGCAGTTCTTC.

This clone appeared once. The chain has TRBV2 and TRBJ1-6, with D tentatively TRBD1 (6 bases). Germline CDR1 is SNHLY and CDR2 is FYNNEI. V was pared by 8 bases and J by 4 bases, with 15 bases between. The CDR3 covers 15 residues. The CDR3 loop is CASRVQGQYNSPLHF. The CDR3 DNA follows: TGTGCCAGCCGAGTCCAGGGGCAGTATAATTCACCCCTCCACTTT.

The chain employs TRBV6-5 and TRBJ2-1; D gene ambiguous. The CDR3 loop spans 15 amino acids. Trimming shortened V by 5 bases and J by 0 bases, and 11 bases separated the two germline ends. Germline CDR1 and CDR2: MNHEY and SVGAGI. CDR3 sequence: CASSRQYSSYNEQFF. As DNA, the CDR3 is TGTGCCAGCAGTCGTCAGTACAGCTCCTACAATGAGCAGTTCTTC.

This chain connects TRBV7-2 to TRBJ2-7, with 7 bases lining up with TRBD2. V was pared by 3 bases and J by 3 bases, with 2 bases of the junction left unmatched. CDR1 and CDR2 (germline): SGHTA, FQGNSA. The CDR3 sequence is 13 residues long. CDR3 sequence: CASSFSGFYEQYF. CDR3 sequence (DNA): TGTGCCAGCAGCTTTAGCGGGTTCTACGAGCAGTACTTC.

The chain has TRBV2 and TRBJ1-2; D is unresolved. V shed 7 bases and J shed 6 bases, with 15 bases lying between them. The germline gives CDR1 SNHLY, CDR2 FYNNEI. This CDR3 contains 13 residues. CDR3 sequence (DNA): TGTGCCAGCATGGTGCCGACGGAGAATGGCTACACCTTC. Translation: CASMVPTENGYTF.

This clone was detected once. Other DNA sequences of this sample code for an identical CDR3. CDR3 region: CASSQGVNEKLFF. For the CDR3, the DNA is TGTGCCAGCTCCCAGGGGGTTAATGAAAAACTGTTTTTT. This chain joins TRBV18 and TRBJ1-4, with 7 bases aligning to TRBD1. The ends lost 6 bases at V and 4 bases at J; junction bases unmatched: 2. This CDR3 contains 13 residues. Germline V gives CDR1 KGHSH, CDR2 LQKENI.

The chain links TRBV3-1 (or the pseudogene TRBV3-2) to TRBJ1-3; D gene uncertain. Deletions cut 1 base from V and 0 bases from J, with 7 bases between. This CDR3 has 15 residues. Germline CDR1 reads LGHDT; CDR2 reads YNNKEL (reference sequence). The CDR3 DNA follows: TGTGCCAGCAGCCAAGCGGTCTACTCTGGAAACACCATATATTTT. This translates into CASSQAVYSGNTIYF.

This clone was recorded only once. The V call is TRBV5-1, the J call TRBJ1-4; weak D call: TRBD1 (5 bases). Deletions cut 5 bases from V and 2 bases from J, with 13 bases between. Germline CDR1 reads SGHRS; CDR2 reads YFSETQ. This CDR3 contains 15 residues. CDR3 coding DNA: TGCGCCAGCAGTTGGGGGAGGTCGACTAATGAAAAACTGTTTTTT. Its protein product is CASSWGRSTNEKLFF. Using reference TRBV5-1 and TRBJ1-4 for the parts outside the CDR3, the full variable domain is KAGVTQTPRYLIKTRGQQVTLSCSPISGHRSVSWYQQTPGQGLQFLFEYFSETQRNKGNFPGRFSGRQFSNSRSEMNVSTLELGDSALYLCASSWGRSTNEKLFFGSGTQLSVL.